A single sample is the source of the 11 T cell receptor beta chains below, sequenced in a study of T cells in Graves' hyperthyroidism and ophthalmopathy. The source material, RNA transcripts, was used to amplify TCR beta CDR3 regions. TCR CDR3 regions were first amplified by RT-PCR with HTBI primers. TCRdb called the multiplex PCR reads again in MiXCR, with one record for every CDR3 protein. This sample yields hundreds of thousands of distinct CDR3 sequences, of which 15% to 19% are seen a single time; roughly 15% belongs to the top ten. Sequencing used blood. The receptors stem from a woman aged 18 to 35 with Graves' hyperthyroidism.

The J gene is TRBJ2-6, the V gene TRBV6-1; D call uncertain. The germline CDR1 and CDR2 sequences are MNHNS and SASEGT. V was trimmed by 3 bases and J by 0 bases, leaving 15 bases between them. This CDR3 is built from 18 residues. CDR3 DNA sequence: TGTGCCAGCAGTGAGAACGGTCATGCAAGCTCTGGGGCCAACGTCCTGACTTTC. It codes for CASSENGHASSGANVLTF.

This clonotype showed up many times. The V and J genes are TRBV20-1 and TRBJ2-5; TRBD2 matches 14 bases. The ends lost 3 bases at V and 5 bases at J; junction bases unmatched: 14. CDR1 and CDR2 from the germline V gene are DFQATT and SNEGSKA (reference sequence). The CDR3 spans 18 residues. The CDR3 loop reads CSASPLGLAGVGWETQYF. CDR3 bases: TGCAGTGCTAGCCCCCTGGGACTAGCGGGAGTTGGATGGGAGACCCAGTACTTC.

In this sample, this clonotype turned up many times. V is TRBV7-9 and J is TRBJ1-1; 7 bases are a match to TRBD1. The trim removed 2 bases at V and 12 bases at J, leaving 6 bases unmatched. Germline V lookup: CDR1 SEHNR, CDR2 FQNEAQ (reference sequence). The CDR3 extends over 12 amino acids. The CDR3 DNA reads TGTGCCAGCAGCTTACAGGGCAGGGGGACTTTCTTT. Its translation: CASSLQGRGTFF.

The chain is built from TRBV6-2 or TRBV6-3 and TRBJ1-3, with 8 bases that match TRBD1. This CDR3 contains 14 residues. The germline V gene encodes CDR1 MNHEY and CDR2 SVGEGT. J gave up 0 bases and V 8 bases, and 3 bases lay outside the gene matches. The CDR3 bases are TGTGCCAGCCCGGACAGGGACTCTGGAAACACCATATATTTT. Encoded protein: CASPDRDSGNTIYF.

The genes are TRBV24-1 and TRBJ2-1; 11 bases fit TRBD2. Germline V gene data show CDR1 as KGHDR and CDR2 as SFDVKD. J gave up 8 bases and V 4 bases, and 9 bases lay outside the gene matches. The CDR3 covers 16 residues. The CDR3 loop is CATSDPTSGSGDEQFF. CDR3 DNA sequence: TGTGCCACCAGTGACCCCACTAGCGGGAGCGGAGATGAGCAGTTCTTC.

This chain links TRBV6-2 or TRBV6-3 with TRBJ1-2; D may be TRBD1 (5 bases). Germline-derived CDR1 and CDR2 are MNHEY and SVGEGT. The V end was cut by 6 bases, the J end by 0 bases, with 17 bases between. This CDR3 has 16 amino acids. CDR3 residues: CASSRDPRLANYGYTF. The CDR3, as DNA: TGTGCCAGCAGCCGGGACCCGAGGCTAGCTAACTATGGCTACACCTTC.

V usage is TRBV9 and J usage is TRBJ2-1; TRBD1 is a possible D gene (6 bases). This CDR3 has 15 residues. From germline, CDR1 is SGDLS and CDR2 YYNGEE. V was clipped by 2 bases and J by 7 bases, with 16 bases between them. CDR3 sequence: CASSVEGDRVNEQFF. The CDR3 DNA is TGTGCCAGCAGCGTCGAGGGGGACCGTGTAAATGAGCAGTTCTTC.

This clonotype was seen a few times. V is TRBV10-1 and J is TRBJ2-3, with D uncertain. From germline, CDR1 is WNHNN and CDR2 SYGVQD (reference sequence). This CDR3 spans 14 amino acids. With 3 bases removed from V and 1 base from J, the gap between germline ends came to 8 bases. The CDR3 nucleotides are TGCGCCAGCAGTGACCCCCCAGGCACAGATACGCAGTATTTT. Translation: CASSDPPGTDTQYF.

A single count supports this clonotype. Given the absence of the conserved phenylalanine or tryptophan at the CDR3 end, a read error is likely. The chain links TRBV5-6 to TRBJ1-5; 7 nucleotides line up with TRBD1. The CDR3 sequence is 14 residues long. Germline trimming cut 2 bases from V and 4 bases from J; bases unmatched to any gene: 3. Germline V lookup: CDR1 SGHDT, CDR2 YYEEEE. The CDR3 loop reads CASSLGTANQPQHS. The DNA of the CDR3 is TGTGCCAGCAGCTTAGGGACAGCGAATCAGCCCCAGCATTCT.

This clonotype was counted many times. The chain is built from TRBV28 and TRBJ2-7; no reliable D call. Germline loops: CDR1 MDHEN, CDR2 SYDVKM. The CDR3 runs to 13 residues. V lost 7 bases and J lost 3, with 13 bases in between. In nucleotides, the CDR3 is TGTGCCAGCACCCTAGGAAGTGGCTACGAGCAGTACTTC. Its translation is CASTLGSGYEQYF.

The V gene is TRBV15, the J gene TRBJ1-4, with D possibly being TRBD1 (5 bases). CDR1 is LNHNV and CDR2 is YYDKDF in the germline V gene (reference sequence). The V and J ends lost 0 bases and 3 bases respectively, with 17 bases between them. There are 18 residues in the CDR3. The CDR3 DNA reads as TGTGCCACCAGCAGAGATATAACTTCCTGGGGCCCTAATGAAAAACTGTTTTTT. This translates into CATSRDITSWGPNEKLFF.